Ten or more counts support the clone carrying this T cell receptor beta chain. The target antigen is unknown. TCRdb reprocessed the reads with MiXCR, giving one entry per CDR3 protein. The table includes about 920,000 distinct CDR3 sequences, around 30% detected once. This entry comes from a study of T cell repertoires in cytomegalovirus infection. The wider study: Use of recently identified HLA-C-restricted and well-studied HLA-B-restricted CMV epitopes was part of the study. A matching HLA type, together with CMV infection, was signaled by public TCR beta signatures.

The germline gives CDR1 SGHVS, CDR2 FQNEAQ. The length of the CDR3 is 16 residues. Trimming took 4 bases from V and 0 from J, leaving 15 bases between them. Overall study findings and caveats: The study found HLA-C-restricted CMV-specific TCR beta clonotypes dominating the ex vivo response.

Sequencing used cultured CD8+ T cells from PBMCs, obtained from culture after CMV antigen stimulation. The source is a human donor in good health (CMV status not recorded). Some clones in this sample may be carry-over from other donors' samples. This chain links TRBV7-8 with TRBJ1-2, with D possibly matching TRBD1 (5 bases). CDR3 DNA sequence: TGTGCCAGCAGCTCCAGAGGTACAGGAGCTAACTATGGCTACACCTTC. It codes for CASSSRGTGANYGYTF.